This TCR beta chain derives from a study of blood T cell repertoires in COVID-19. The ends lost 4 bases at V and 2 bases at J; junction bases unmatched: 8. The CDR3 has 18 amino acids. CDR1 and CDR2 from the germline V gene are SGHNT and YYREEE (reference sequence). Some clones are missing from TCRdb's copy, which holds only in-frame ones; the method was immunoSEQ multiplex PCR. The table lists roughly 99,000 clones, roughly 80% of them singletons. This chain joins TRBV5-4 and TRBJ2-4, with 14 bases identical to TRBD2. The sequenced material came from peripheral blood. The clonotype was recovered from a human donor in a cohort sampled during active COVID-19. The DNA of the CDR3 is TGTGCCAGCAGCACCGGGACTAGCGGGAGCGGTTCCAAAAACATTCAGTACTTC. Translation: CASSTGTSGSGSKNIQYF.